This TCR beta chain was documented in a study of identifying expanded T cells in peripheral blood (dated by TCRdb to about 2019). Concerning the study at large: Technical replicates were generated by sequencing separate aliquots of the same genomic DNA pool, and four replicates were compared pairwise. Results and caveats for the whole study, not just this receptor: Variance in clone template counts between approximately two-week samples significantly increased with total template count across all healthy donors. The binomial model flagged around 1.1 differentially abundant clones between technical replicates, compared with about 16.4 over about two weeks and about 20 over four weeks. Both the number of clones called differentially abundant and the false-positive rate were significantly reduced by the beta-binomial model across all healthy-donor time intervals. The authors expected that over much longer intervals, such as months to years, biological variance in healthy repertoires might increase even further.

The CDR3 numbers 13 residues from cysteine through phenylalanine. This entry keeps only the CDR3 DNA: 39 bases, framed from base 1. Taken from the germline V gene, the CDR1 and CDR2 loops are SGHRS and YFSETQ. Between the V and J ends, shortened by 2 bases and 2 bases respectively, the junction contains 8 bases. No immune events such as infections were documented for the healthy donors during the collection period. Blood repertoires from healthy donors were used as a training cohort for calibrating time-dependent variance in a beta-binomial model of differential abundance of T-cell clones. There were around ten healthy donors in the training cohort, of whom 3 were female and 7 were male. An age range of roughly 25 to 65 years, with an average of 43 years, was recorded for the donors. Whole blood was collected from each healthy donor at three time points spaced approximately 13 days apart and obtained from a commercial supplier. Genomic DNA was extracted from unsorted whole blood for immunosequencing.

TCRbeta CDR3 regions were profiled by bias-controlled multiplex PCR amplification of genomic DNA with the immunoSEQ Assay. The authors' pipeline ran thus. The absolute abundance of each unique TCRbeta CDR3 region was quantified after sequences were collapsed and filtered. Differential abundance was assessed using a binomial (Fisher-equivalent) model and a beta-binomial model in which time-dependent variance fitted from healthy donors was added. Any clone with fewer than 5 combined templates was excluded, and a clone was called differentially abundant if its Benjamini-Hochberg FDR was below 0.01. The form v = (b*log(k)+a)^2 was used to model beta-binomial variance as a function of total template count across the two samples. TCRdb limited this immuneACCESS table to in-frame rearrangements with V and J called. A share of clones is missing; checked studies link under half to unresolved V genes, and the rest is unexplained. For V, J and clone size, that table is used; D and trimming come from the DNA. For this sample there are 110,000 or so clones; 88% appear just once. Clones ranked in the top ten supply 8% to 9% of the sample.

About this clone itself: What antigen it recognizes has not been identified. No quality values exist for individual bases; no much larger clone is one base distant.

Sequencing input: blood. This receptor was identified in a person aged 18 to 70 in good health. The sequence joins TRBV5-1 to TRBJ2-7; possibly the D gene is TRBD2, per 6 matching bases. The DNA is TGCGCCAGCAGCTTTGGCGGGGCCTACGAGCAGTACTTC. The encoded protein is CASSFGGAYEQYF.